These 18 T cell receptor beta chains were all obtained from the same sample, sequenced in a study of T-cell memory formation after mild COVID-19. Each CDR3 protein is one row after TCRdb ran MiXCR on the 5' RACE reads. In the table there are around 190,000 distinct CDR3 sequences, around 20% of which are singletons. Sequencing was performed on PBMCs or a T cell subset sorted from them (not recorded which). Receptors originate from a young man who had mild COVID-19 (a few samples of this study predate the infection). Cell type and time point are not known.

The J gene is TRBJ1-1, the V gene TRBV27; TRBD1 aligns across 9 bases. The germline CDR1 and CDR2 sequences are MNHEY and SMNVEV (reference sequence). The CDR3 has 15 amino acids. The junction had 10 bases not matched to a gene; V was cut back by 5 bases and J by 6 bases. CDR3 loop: CASSSAGTGYPEAFF. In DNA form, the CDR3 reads TGTGCCAGCAGTAGCGCCGGGACAGGGTATCCTGAAGCTTTCTTT.

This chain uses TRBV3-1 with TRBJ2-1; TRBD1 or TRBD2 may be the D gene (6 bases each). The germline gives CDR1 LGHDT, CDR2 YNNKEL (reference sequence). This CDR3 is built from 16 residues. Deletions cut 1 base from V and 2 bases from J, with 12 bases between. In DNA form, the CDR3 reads TGTGCCAGCAGCCAAGGGTTGGGGGGCACCTACAATGAGCAGTTCTTC. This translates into CASSQGLGGTYNEQFF.

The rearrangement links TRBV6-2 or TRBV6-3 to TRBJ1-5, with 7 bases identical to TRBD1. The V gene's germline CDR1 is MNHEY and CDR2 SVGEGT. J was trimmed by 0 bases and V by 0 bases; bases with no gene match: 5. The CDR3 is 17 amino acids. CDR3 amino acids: CASSYSDRDDSNQPQHF. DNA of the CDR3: TGTGCCAGCAGTTACTCAGACAGGGACGATAGCAATCAGCCCCAGCATTTT.

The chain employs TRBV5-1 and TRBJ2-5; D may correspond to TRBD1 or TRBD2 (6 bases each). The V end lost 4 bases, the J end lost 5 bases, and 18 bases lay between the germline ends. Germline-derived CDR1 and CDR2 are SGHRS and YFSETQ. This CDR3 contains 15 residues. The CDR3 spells CASSTRDGGGETQYF. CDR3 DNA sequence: TGCGCCAGCAGCACCCGGGACGGAGGGGGGGAGACCCAGTACTTC.

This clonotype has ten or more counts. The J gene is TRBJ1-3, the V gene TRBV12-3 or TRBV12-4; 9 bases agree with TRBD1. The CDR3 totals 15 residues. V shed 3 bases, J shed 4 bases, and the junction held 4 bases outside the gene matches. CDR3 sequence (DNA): TGTGCCAGCAGTTTTGGGACAGGGATCGGAAACACCATATATTTT. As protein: CASSFGTGIGNTIYF.

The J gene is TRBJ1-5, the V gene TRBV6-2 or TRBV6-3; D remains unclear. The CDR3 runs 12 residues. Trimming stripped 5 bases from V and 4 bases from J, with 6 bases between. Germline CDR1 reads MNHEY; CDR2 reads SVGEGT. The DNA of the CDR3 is TGTGCCAGCAGTGACCCGAATCAGCCCCAGCATTTT. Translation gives CASSDPNQPQHF.

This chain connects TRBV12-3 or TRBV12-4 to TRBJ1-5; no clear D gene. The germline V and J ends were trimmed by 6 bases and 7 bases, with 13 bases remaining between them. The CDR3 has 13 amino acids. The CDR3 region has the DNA TGTGCCAGCAGCCCCACCCCGGACCAGCCCCAGCATTTT. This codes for CASSPTPDQPQHF.

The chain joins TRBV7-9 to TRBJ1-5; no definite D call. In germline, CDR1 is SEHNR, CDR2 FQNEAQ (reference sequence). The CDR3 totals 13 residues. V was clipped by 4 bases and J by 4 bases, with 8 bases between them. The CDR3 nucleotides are TGTGCCAGCAGCTCGATGCGAAATCAGCCCCAGCATTTT. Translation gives CASSSMRNQPQHF.

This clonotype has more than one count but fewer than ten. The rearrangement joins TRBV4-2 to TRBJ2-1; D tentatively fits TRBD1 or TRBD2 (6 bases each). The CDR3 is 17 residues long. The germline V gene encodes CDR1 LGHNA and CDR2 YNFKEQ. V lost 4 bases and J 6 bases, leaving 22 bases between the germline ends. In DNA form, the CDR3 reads TGTGCCAGCAGCCGTAGGAGTAGGGGGGAAGGTAGCAATGAGCAGTTCTTC. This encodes CASSRRSRGEGSNEQFF.

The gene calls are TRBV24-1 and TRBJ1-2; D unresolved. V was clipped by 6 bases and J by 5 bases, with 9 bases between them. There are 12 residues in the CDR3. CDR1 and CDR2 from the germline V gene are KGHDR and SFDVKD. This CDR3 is CATSSQSYGYTF. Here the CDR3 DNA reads TGTGCCACCAGTTCACAGTCTTATGGCTACACCTTC.

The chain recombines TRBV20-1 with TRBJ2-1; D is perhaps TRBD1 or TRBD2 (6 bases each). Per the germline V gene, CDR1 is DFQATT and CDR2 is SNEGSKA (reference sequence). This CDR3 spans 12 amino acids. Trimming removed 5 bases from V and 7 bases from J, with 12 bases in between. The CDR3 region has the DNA TGCAGTGCTCCGGGGGCGCGGAATGAGCAGTTCTTC. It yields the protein CSAPGARNEQFF.

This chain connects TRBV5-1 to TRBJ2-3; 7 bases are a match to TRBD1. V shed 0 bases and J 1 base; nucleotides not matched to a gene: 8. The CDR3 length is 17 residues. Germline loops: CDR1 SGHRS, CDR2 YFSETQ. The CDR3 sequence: CASSLDPGTAGTDTQYF. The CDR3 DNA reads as TGCGCCAGCAGCTTGGACCCCGGGACAGCAGGCACAGATACGCAGTATTTT.

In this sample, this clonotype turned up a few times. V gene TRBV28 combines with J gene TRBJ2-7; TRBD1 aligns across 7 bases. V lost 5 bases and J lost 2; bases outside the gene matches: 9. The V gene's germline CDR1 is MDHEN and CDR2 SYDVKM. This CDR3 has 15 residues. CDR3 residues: CASSPSDRDAYEQYV. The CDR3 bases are TGTGCCAGCAGTCCGTCCGACAGGGATGCCTACGAGCAGTACGTC.

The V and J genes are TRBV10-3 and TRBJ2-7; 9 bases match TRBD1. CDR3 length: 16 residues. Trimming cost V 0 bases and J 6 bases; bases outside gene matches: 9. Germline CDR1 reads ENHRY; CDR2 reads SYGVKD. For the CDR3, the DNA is TGTGCCATCAGTGAGTCAGTCGGACAGGGGAGAGGCGAGCAGTACTTC. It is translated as CAISESVGQGRGEQYF.

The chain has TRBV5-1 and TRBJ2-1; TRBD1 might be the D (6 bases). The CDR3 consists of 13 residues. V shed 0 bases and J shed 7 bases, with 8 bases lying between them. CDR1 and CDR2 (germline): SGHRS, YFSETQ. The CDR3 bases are TGCGCCAGCAGCTTGGCAGGGGAAAATGAGCAGTTCTTC. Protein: CASSLAGENEQFF.

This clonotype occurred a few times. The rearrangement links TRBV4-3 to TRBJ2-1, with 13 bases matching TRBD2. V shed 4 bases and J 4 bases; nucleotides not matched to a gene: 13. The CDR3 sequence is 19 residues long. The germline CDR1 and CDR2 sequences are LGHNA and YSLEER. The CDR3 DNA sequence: TGCGCCAGCAGCCTTGCTTTAGGACTAGCGGGGGCCTCTTACAATGAGCAGTTCTTC. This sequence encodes CASSLALGLAGASYNEQFF.

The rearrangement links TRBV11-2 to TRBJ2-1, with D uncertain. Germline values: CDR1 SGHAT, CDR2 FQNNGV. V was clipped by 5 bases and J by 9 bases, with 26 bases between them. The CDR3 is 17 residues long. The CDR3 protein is CASSPRLVTLSIGEQFF. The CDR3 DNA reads TGTGCCAGCAGCCCGCGGTTGGTTACATTGTCAATTGGTGAGCAGTTCTTC. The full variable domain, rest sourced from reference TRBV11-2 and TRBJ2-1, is EAGVAQSPRYKIIEKRQSVAFWCNPISGHATLYWYQQILGQGPKLLIQFQNNGVVDDSQLPKDRFSAERLKGVDSTLKIQPAKLEDSAVYLCASSPRLVTLSIGEQFFGPGTRLTVL.

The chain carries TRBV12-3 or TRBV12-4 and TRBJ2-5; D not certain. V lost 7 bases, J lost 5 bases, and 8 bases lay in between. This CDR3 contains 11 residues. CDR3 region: CASTSGETQYF. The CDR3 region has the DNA TGTGCCAGCACCTCTGGCGAGACCCAGTACTTC.